The TCR beta chain described here comes from a study of cytomegalovirus exposure and HLA in healthy donors. General study findings and limits: A later analysis reportedly found fewer N-insertions in an Asian-associated ancestry cluster than the roughly 680-donor mean. In a later analysis, compared with equally common non-associated chains, HLA-associated beta chains were more expanded. Most observed TCR sequences were rare, whereas some public TCRs were detected in many donors.

As regards this clone: As yet, its antigen is unknown.

The primer mix had 60 Vbeta and 13 Jbeta primers. Only in-frame clones appear in the TCRdb table, and some are missing; sequencing was by immunoSEQ multiplex PCR. The sample lists about 150,000 clones; 79% were seen once. CDR3 length: 16 residues. V shed 0 bases, J shed 2 bases, and the junction held 6 bases outside the gene matches. Germline assignment: CDR1 ENHRY and CDR2 SYGVKD. The chain employs TRBV10-3 and TRBJ2-7; 8 bases match TRBD1. The sequenced material came from PBMCs. The TCR was taken from a man aged 45-60 years in good health and CMV-seropositive. The CDR3: CAISESNRGTPYEQYF. In DNA, the CDR3 is TGTGCCATCAGTGAGTCGAACAGGGGGACCCCCTACGAGCAGTACTTC.